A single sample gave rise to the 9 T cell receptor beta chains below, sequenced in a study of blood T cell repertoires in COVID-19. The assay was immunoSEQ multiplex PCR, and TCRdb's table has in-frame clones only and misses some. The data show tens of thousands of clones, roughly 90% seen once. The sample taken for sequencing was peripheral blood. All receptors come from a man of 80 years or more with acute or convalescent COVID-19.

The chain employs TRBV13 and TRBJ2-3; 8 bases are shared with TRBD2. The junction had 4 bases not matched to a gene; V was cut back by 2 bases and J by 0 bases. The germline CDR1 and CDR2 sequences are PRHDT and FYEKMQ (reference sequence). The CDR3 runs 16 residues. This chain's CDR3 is CASSLRLALSTDTQYF. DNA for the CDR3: TGTGCCAGCAGCTTACGACTAGCGCTCAGCACAGATACGCAGTATTTT.

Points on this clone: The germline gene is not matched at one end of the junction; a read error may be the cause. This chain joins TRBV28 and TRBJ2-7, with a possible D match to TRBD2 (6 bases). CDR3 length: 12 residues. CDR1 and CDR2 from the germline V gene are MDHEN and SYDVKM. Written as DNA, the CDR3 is TGTGCGAGCACGGGGGTGGCGCGCGAGCAGTACTTC. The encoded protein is CASTGVAREQYF.

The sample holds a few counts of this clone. CDR3 residues: CASSIGQSSGANVLTF. For the CDR3, the DNA is TGTGCCAGTAGTATTGGGCAGAGCTCTGGGGCCAACGTCCTGACTTTC. The chain has TRBV19 and TRBJ2-6; D is unresolved. V lost 3 bases to trimming and J lost 0 bases, with 9 bases between them. Germline CDR1 LNHDA, CDR2 SQIVND (reference sequence). CDR3 size: 16 residues.

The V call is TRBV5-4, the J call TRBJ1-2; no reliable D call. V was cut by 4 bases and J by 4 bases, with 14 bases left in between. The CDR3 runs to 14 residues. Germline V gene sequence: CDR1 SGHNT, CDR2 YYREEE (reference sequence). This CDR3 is CASSRLGQAYGYTF. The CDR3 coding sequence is TGTGCCAGCAGCCGACTAGGGCAGGCCTATGGCTACACCTTC.

CDR3 nucleotides: TGTGCCAGCAGTTTAAAGAGTCAGCGCGGTCAGCCCCAGCATTTT. It is translated as CASSLKSQRGQPQHF. The chain has TRBV27 and TRBJ1-5; no reliable D call. The germline gives CDR1 MNHEY, CDR2 SMNVEV (reference sequence). The CDR3 totals 15 residues. The ends were cut back, 2 bases at V and 6 bases at J, with 14 bases in the middle.

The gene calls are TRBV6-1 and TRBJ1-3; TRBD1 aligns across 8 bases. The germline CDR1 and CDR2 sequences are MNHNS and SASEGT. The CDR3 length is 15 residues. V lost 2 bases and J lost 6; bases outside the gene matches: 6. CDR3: CASSERGQDLNTIYF. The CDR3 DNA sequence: TGTGCCAGCAGTGAAAGGGGACAGGACTTAAACACCATATATTTT.

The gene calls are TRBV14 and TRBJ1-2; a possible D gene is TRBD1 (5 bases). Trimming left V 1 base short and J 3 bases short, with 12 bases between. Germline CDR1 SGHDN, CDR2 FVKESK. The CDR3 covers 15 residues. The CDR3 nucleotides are TGTGCCAGCAGCCAAGGTGACAGATGGGACTATGGCTACACCTTC. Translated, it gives CASSQGDRWDYGYTF.

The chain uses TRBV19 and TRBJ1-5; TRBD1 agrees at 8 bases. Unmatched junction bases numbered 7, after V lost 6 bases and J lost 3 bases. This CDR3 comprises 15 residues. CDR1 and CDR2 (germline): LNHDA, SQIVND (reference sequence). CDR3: CASRGDRSDNQPQHF. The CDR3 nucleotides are TGTGCCAGTAGGGGGGACAGGAGCGACAATCAGCCCCAGCATTTT.

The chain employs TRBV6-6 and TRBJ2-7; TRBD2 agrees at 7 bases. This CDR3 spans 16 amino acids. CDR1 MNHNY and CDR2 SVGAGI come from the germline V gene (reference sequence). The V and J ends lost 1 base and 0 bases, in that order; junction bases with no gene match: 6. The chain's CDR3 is CASSYLPSGPSYEQYF. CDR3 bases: TGTGCCAGCAGTTACTTGCCTAGCGGTCCCTCCTACGAGCAGTACTTC.